Given below is one TCR beta chain in context. No antigen is known for it. No much larger clonotype is one base removed from it; base qualities were not supplied. The data stem from a study of tumor-infiltrating lymphocytes in localized non-small cell lung cancer (dated by TCRdb to about 2021). Background on the whole study: The cohort covered several histologies, both smokers and never-smokers, and patients whose samples were collected after neoadjuvant chemotherapy. Each patient provided resected tumor tissue plus uninvolved lung tissue from the same patient, with the uninvolved lung tissue described as non-adjacent to the tumor. Flow cytometry, multiplex immunofluorescence, RNA-seq, exome sequencing and proteomics were applied to the same patients as TCR sequencing, which was one of several integrated assays. The overall ICON cohort comprised 150 surgical patients with localized non-small cell lung cancer whose tumors were resected. For around 57 patients, immunoSEQ T-cell fraction was compared between paired tumor and uninvolved lung.

Trimming leaves V shorter by 8 bases and J shorter by 11 bases, with the junction holding 3 bases beyond the gene matches. Taken from cysteine to phenylalanine, the CDR3 has 10 residues. Only CDR3 DNA is held: 30 bases, read in frame from base 1. CDR1 LNHDA and CDR2 SQIVND were looked up in the germline V gene (reference sequence). TCR sequencing with the immunoSEQ assay provided the T-cell fraction in tumor and uninvolved lung tissue. As for the authors' bioinformatics: To analyze survival, patients were divided into a high T-cell fraction group (upper tertile) and a low T-cell fraction group (lower two tertiles), and the two groups were compared using a log-rank test. Paired tumor versus uninvolved lung differences in T-cell fraction were tested with a signed-rank test. As stored in TCRdb, this immuneACCESS dataset retains in-frame rearrangements with V and J assigned. A fraction of the clones does not appear; measured against another copy, unresolved V genes explain less than half of the discrepancy, and the remainder lacks a known reason. The V and J calls and clone size come from that table; D and trimming were worked out from the DNA. In all, the sample holds about 15,000 clones, and 80% to 90% of those were seen once. The biggest ten clones account for about 2.5% of the sample.

Study-wide conclusions, independent of this receptor: Because assay coverage varied across patients depending on available tissue quantity, TCR sequencing was performed for only a subset of the cohort. Tumor T-cell fraction from TCR sequencing was not associated with recurrence-free survival (p = 0.61). No difference in TCR-derived T-cell fraction was observed between the flow cytometry-defined immunotypes IM1 (good prognosis) and IM2 (poor prognosis). Because different assays used different pieces of the same tissue, technical variation could not be distinguished from intratumor heterogeneity. In line with immunofluorescence CD3 counts, TCRbeta sequencing supported higher T cell infiltration in tumors compared with uninvolved lung tissue.

Enrollment in ICON was initiated in the first half of 2016, and the last patient was enrolled in the second half of 2018. A subcohort of some 75 patients provided fresh tumor and matched uninvolved tissue for in-depth immune analyses, with TCR sequencing among those analyses. No cell sorting was done, and TCR sequencing was instead run on DNA isolated from bulk tissue. The sequence is built from TRBV19 and TRBJ1-3; TRBD1 lines up with 7 middle nucleotides. The sequence derives from a human donor with non-small cell lung cancer. Input material: lung tumor tissue. For the CDR3, the sequence is CASSQGAIYF. The DNA sequence is TGTGCCAGTTCCCAGGGGGCCATATATTTT.